The present entry profiles one TCR beta chain with its context. Its antigen is currently unknown. The record originates from a study of T cell responses to AZD1222 COVID-19 vaccine. Study background: Second-dose timings of about 4 or about 12 weeks were pooled. General observations from the study: Elevations in Spike-specific TCR breadth and depth followed administration of two AZD1222 doses.

Libraries were prepared by immunoSEQ multiplex PCR; TCRdb keeps only in-frame clonotypes and omits some of them. The sample records 80,000 to 100,000 clones, roughly nine tenths being singletons. The junction had 1 base not matched to a gene; V was cut back by 0 bases and J by 0 bases. Germline V lookup: CDR1 MNHEY, CDR2 SVGAGI. This CDR3 region has 16 residues. The chain joins TRBV6-5 to TRBJ2-2, with TRBD1 matching over 7 bases. Sequenced material: peripheral blood, taken on day 0 of AZD1222 vaccination. The receptor was derived from an adult in good health. CDR3: CASSYSGGANTGELFF. CDR3 nucleotides: TGTGCCAGCAGTTACTCAGGGGGCGCGAACACCGGGGAGCTGTTTTTT.